This record covers a single T cell receptor (beta chain). Only one count was recorded for this clone. It has no known antigen specificity. Per-base qualities were not stored, and no clone one base away is much larger. TCRbeta CDR3 regions were amplified from genomic DNA using the immunoSEQ Assay, a bias-controlled multiplex PCR. Processing in the source paper ran as follows. Within the assay, amplification of reference gene primers was used to estimate how many nucleated cells each sample contained. To quantify the absolute abundance of each unique TCRbeta CDR3 rearrangement, sequence reads were collapsed and filtered. Productive Simpson clonality was computed per sample as the square root of Simpson's diversity index over productive rearrangements. TCRdb stores this immuneACCESS table with in-frame sequences only. Part of the clones is absent; in the studies checked, under half of the shortfall reflects unresolved V genes, and no reason is known for the rest. Clone size and the V and J calls come from that table; the DNA yielded D and trimming. Counted in this sample were hundreds of thousands of clones; 85% to 90% of them appeared once. Around 1% of the sample belongs to the ten largest clones.

In the prospective study, participants were about 18 to 100 years old, resided in 24 geographic areas of the United States, and were enrolled through a virtual design. To assign participants to cohorts, the prospective study relied on clinical history that participants themselves reported in a screening survey and a study questionnaire. For ImmuneRACE Cohort 3, a participant was defined as recovered based on two consecutive negative NP/OP PCR tests, clearance by a healthcare professional, or resolution of symptoms. Mobile phlebotomists in the prospective study collected whole blood, serum and a nasopharyngeal or oropharyngeal swab from every participant. Additional blood draws and questionnaires over an approximately 2-month period could optionally be provided by prospective study participants. Blood samples from the prospective study were shipped frozen or at room temperature prior to DNA extraction.

Taken from cysteine to phenylalanine, the CDR3 has 14 residues. Only the CDR3 DNA stays, 42 bases, in frame from base 1. Looking up the germline V gene yields CDR1 SQVTM and CDR2 ANQGSEA. Trimmed from V: 4 bases; trimmed from J: 5 bases; junction bases lacking a gene match: 8. The data derive from a study of blood T cell repertoires in COVID-19 (dated by TCRdb to 2018 to 2021). Notes on the research overall: Samples from collaborators originated in the United States, Italy and Spain and spanned both the acute and convalescent phases of COVID-19. The prospective study material was composed of cDNA or gDNA derived from T cells, B-cell-depleted T cells, or PBMCs. The dataset comprised deeply sampled blood TCRbeta repertoires from subjects exposed to, actively infected with, or recovered from COVID-19. The repertoires were made available in a free public database intended to serve as a resource for research on the immune response to SARS-CoV-2. The samples were drawn from two sources: the first 160 participants of the ongoing ImmuneRACE study, and fewer than 1,500 subjects contributed by 6 global collaborators. A de-identified subject ID, COVID-19 status, age in years and sex were almost always included in the sample metadata. Where available, HLA class I and class II types were taken from metadata supplied by the sample provider and were not determined by assay-based typing.

Paper-wide results and their limitations: Clinical and demographic metadata were provided uncurated, with the amount varying by source and participant.

This sequence was found in a young man who had recovered from COVID-19. The specimen sequenced was PBMCs or T cells enriched from blood (not recorded which). This receptor chain uses TRBV29-1 and TRBJ1-1; TRBD1 matches 9 bases in the middle. The CDR3 sequence is CSVGGQGVSTEAFF. Here is the DNA: TGCAGCGTTGGGGGACAGGGTGTTAGTACTGAAGCTTTCTTT. The full variable domain, with segments outside the CDR3 supplied by the reference TRBV29-1 and TRBJ1-1 proteins, appears as SAVISQKPSRDICQRGTSLTIQCQVDSQVTMMFWYRQQPGQSLTLIATANQGSEATYESGFVIDKFPISRPNLTFSTLTVSNMSPEDSSIYLCSVGGQGVSTEAFFGQGTRLTVV.